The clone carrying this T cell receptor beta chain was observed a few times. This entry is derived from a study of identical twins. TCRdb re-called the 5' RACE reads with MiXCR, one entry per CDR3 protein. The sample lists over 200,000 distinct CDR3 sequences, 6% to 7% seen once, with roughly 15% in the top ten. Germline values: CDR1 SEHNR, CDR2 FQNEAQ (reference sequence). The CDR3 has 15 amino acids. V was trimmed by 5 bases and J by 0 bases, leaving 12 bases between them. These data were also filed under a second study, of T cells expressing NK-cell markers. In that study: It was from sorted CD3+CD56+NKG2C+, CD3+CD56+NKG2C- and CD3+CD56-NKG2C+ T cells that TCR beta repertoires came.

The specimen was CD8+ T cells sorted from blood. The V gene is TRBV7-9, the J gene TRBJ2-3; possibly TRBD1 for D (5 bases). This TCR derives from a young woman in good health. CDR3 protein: CASSPRTTSTDTQYF. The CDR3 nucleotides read TGTGCCAGCAGCCCAAGGACAACTAGCACAGATACGCAGTATTTT.